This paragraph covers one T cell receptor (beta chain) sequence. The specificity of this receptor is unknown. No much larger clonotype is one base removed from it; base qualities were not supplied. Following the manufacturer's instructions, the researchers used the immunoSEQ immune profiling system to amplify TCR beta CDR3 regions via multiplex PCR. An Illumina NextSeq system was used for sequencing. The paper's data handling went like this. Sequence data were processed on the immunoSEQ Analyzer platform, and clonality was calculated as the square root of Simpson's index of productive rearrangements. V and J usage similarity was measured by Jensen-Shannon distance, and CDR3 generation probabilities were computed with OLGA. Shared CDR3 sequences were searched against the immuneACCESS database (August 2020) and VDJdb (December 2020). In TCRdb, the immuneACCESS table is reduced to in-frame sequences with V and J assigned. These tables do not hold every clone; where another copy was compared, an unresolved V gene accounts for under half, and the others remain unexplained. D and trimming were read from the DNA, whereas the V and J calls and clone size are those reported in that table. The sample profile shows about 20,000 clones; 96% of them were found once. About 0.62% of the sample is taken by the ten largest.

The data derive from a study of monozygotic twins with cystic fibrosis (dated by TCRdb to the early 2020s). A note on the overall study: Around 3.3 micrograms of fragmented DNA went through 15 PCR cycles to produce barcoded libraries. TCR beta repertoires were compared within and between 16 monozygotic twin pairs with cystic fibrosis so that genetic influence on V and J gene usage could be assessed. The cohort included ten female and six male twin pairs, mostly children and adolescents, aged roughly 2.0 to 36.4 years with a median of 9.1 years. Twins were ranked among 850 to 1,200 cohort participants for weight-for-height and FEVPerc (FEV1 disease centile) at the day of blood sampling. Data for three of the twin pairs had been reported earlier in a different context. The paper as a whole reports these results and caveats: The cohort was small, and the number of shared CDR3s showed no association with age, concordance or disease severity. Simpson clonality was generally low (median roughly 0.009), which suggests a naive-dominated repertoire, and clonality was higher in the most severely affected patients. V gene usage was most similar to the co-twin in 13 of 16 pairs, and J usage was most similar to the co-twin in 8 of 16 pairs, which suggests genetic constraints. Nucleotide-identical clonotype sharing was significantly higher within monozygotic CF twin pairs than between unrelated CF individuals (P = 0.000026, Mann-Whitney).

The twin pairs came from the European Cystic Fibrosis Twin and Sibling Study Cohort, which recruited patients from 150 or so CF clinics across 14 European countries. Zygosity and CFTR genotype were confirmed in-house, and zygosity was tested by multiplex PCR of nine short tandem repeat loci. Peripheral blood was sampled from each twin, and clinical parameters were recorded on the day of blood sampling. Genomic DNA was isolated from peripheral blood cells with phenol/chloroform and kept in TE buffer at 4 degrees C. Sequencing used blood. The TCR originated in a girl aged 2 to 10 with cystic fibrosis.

The CDR3 in this case is CASSQDRSAVNQPQHF. The DNA sequence is as follows: TGCGCCAGCAGCCAAGATAGGTCGGCGGTCAATCAGCCCCAGCATTTT. The chain is made from TRBV4-1 and TRBJ1-5; the D gene identity is not certain. The trim is 0 bases for V and 3 bases for J, with a gap of 12 bases between the germline ends. The germline V gene specifies MGHRA as CDR1 and YSYEKL as CDR2. The CDR3 runs 16 amino acids, cysteine and phenylalanine included. This entry keeps only the CDR3 DNA: 48 bases, framed from base 1.